The clone carrying this T cell receptor beta chain appeared a few times. This sample was taken from a study of control samples from healthy donors and cancer patients. The junction had 10 bases not matched to a gene; V was cut back by 10 bases and J by 7 bases. CDR1 and CDR2 from the germline V gene are ENHRY and SYGVKD. The CDR3 is 14 residues long. Method: immunoSEQ multiplex PCR; TCRdb's copy keeps in-frame clones and lacks some. The repertoire holds tens of thousands of clones, with roughly 91% as singletons. The sequence was obtained from a man between 45 and 60 years old in good health. Sequencing was done on a sample of blood. This chain uses TRBV10-3 with TRBJ2-2; 9 bases agree with TRBD1. The DNA of the CDR3 is TGTGCCACGACGACAGGGGGTGATTACGGGGAGCTGTTTTTT. It specifies CATTTGGDYGELFF.